These T cell receptor beta chains were read from a single sample in a study of regulatory T cells in long-lasting Graves disease. Each CDR3 protein is one row after TCRdb ran MiXCR on the multiplex PCR reads. The sample consists of more than 450,000 distinct CDR3 sequences, around 11% of them appearing once. This sample also appeared in a second study, on T cells in Graves' hyperthyroidism and ophthalmopathy.

The source material was peripheral blood mononuclear cells (PBMCs), sampled at new diagnosis, from a patient treated with antithyroid drugs. The receptors stem from a woman in her twenties or thirties with Graves disease. Each CDR3 is given with its conserved first and last residue. Each record gives: J gene, V gene, CDR3 length, CDR3 protein.

j_gene: TRBJ2-5; v_gene: TRBV5-6; len: 15; CDR3aa: CASSSQTGSAETQYF
j_gene: TRBJ1-1; v_gene: TRBV19; len: 17; CDR3aa: CASSIVQGTSMNTEAFF
j_gene: TRBJ1-4; v_gene: TRBV2; len: 14; CDR3aa: CASSEEVPNEKLFF
j_gene: TRBJ1-1; v_gene: TRBV19; len: 17; CDR3aa: CASTLSIARQGDTEAFF
j_gene: TRBJ2-7; v_gene: TRBV18; len: 14; CDR3aa: CASSPRSVRGEQYF
j_gene: TRBJ1-1; v_gene: TRBV25-1; len: 15; CDR3aa: CASMGTGTGATEAFF
j_gene: TRBJ2-4; v_gene: TRBV2; len: 16; CDR3aa: CASRGDGSIAKNIQYF
j_gene: TRBJ2-7; v_gene: TRBV18; len: 15; CDR3aa: CASSPYAGGPYEQYF
j_gene: TRBJ2-1; v_gene: TRBV6-1; len: 19; CDR3aa: CASSLPRGGSWSSYNEQFF
j_gene: TRBJ2-3; v_gene: TRBV19; len: 13; CDR3aa: CASKATCTDTQYF
j_gene: TRBJ1-1; v_gene: TRBV7-9; len: 14; CDR3aa: CASSLDVPNTEAFF
j_gene: TRBJ1-1; v_gene: TRBV24-1; len: 16; CDR3aa: CATSDLPGEYNTEAFF
j_gene: TRBJ2-1; v_gene: TRBV28; len: 15; CDR3aa: CASSPLAGPVVEQFF
j_gene: TRBJ1-2; v_gene: TRBV28; len: 16; CDR3aa: CASSLKAGSADYGYTF
j_gene: TRBJ2-2; v_gene: TRBV2; len: 15; CDR3aa: CASRPGQGGTGELFF
j_gene: TRBJ2-3; v_gene: TRBV10-1; len: 14; CDR3aa: CASSEFAGYWTQYF
j_gene: TRBJ1-2; v_gene: TRBV11-2; len: 14; CDR3aa: CASSLGGVAYGYTF
j_gene: TRBJ2-7; v_gene: TRBV5-5; len: 17; CDR3aa: CASSFGASGSTRYEQYF
j_gene: TRBJ2-3; v_gene: TRBV5-1; len: 15; CDR3aa: CASSPSGSGPDTQYF
j_gene: TRBJ2-2; v_gene: TRBV2; len: 13; CDR3aa: CASGGQITGELFF
j_gene: TRBJ1-1; v_gene: TRBV27; len: 13; CDR3aa: CASRLWGDTEAFF
j_gene: TRBJ1-5; v_gene: TRBV6-2/TRBV6-3; len: 15; CDR3aa: CASSEPGTGNQPQHF
j_gene: TRBJ1-4; v_gene: TRBV25-1; len: 14; CDR3aa: CASSESVENEKLFF
j_gene: TRBJ2-5; v_gene: TRBV29-1; len: 13; CDR3aa: CSVEKPPKETQYF
j_gene: TRBJ2-5; v_gene: TRBV10-2; len: 15; CDR3aa: CASSHPEKGAETQYF
j_gene: TRBJ2-1; v_gene: TRBV25-1; len: 13; CDR3aa: CASTGTPYNEQFF
j_gene: TRBJ1-5; v_gene: TRBV2; len: 12; CDR3aa: CASSDSPQPQHF
j_gene: TRBJ2-1; v_gene: TRBV6-2/TRBV6-3; len: 15; CDR3aa: CASSYVLRHKDEQFF
j_gene: TRBJ2-2; v_gene: TRBV9; len: 16; CDR3aa: CASSVGQTANTGELFF
j_gene: TRBJ1-2; v_gene: TRBV7-9; len: 18; CDR3aa: CASSSGTGQRLRAIGYTF
j_gene: TRBJ1-2; v_gene: TRBV6-2/TRBV6-3; len: 15; CDR3aa: CASSYSVMGASGYTF
j_gene: TRBJ2-1; v_gene: TRBV7-2; len: 16; CDR3aa: CASSPRANLAYNEQFF
j_gene: TRBJ2-1; v_gene: TRBV10-1; len: 18; CDR3aa: CASSESKWQPSSYNEQFF
j_gene: TRBJ1-3; v_gene: TRBV7-2; len: 15; CDR3aa: CASSFGVHSGNTIYF
j_gene: TRBJ2-1; v_gene: TRBV5-6; len: 13; CDR3aa: CASSLGSAREQFF
j_gene: TRBJ1-4; v_gene: TRBV12-3/TRBV12-4; len: 14; CDR3aa: CASSQRTLNEKLFF
j_gene: TRBJ1-1; v_gene: TRBV7-9; len: 13; CDR3aa: CASGQDRNTEAFF